This T cell receptor beta chain is from a study of blood T cell repertoires in COVID-19. Measured with immunoSEQ multiplex PCR; TCRdb has only the in-frame clones, and not every one. The sample holds under 300,000 clones; roughly 86% are singletons and the top ten take approximately 2%. CDR1 and CDR2 (germline): SGHRS, YFSETQ. V was trimmed by 5 bases and J by 2 bases, leaving 10 bases between them. CDR3 length: 13 amino acids. This TCR was recovered from a woman in her sixties or seventies who had recovered from COVID-19. The genes are TRBV5-1 and TRBJ2-5, with D perhaps matching TRBD1 (5 bases). Sequenced sample: PBMCs or T cells enriched from blood (not recorded which). The DNA for the CDR3 is TGCGCCAGCAGAAGGACACCACAAGAGACCCAGTACTTC. Amino acids: CASRRTPQETQYF.